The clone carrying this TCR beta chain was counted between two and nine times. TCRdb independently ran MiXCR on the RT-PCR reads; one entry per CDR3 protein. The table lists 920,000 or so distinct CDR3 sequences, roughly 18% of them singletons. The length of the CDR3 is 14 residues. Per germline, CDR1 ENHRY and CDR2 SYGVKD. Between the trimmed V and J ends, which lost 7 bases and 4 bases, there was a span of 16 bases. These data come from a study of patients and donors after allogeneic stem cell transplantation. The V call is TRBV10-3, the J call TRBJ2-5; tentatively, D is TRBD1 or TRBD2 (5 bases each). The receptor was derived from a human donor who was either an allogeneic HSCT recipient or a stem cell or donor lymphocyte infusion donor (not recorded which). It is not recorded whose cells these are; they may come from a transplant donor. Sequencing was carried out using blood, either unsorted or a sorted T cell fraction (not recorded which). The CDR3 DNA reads TGTGCCATCACCAAAACGGGGCAGCCAGAGACCCAGTACTTC. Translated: CAITKTGQPETQYF.